The entry that follows covers one TCR beta chain sequence. This clone was seen once. Its antigen remains unidentified. Per-nucleotide qualities are absent, and no much larger clonotype sits a single base away. V loses 0 bases of germline sequence and J loses 2 bases, and the interval between the two ends is 8 bases. The CDR3 starts with the cysteine, ends with the phenylalanine, and has 14 residues. The retained sequence is limited to the CDR3, 42 bases, with the frame set at the first base. CDR1 KGHSH and CDR2 LQKENI are derived from the germline V gene. Patients with autoimmune disease history or receiving systemic immunosuppression were excluded from the trial. In every dose cohort, peripheral blood was drawn for TCR sequencing at baseline, cycle 4 day 1, and cycle 7 day 1. Samples came from an open-label, multicenter, first-in-human phase I dose-escalation trial of ivuxolimab. The trial enrolled adults with locally advanced or metastatic head and neck squamous cell, hepatocellular, melanoma or renal cell carcinoma. Before TCR sequencing, CD4+ T cells and CD8+ T cells from peripheral blood were sorted into separate populations.

This entry comes from a study of OX40 agonist ivuxolimab in advanced cancers. At the level of the whole study: The costimulatory receptor OX40 (CD134) was targeted by ivuxolimab, a fully human IgG2 agonistic monoclonal antibody. Intravenous ivuxolimab was administered to patients every 2 weeks at six dose levels: 0.01, 0.1, 0.3, 1.5, 3 and 10 mg/kg. Of the approximately 50 patients in dose escalation, 19 had hepatocellular carcinoma, roughly 15 had melanoma, 9 had renal cell carcinoma and 9 had head and neck cancer. A male proportion of around 83% and a mean age of approximately 60 years, ranging from 23 to 79, were recorded for the dose-escalation cohort. Patients were allowed to have had prior anti-PD-1, anti-PD-L1 or anti-CTLA-4 therapy, and 30% to 40% of the dose-escalation patients had previously received checkpoint inhibitors. Partial responses occurred in three dose-escalation patients: two with cutaneous melanoma and one with hepatocellular carcinoma. Peripheral TCRbeta sequencing aimed to test whether ivuxolimab altered TCR sequence diversity and caused clonal T-cell expansion. The paper covers the monotherapy dose-escalation part of the phase I ivuxolimab trial, which included N = 52 patients.

Overall study results and their limits: In the 0.1-3.0 mg/kg groups, partial responders had among the lowest normalized peripheral clonal expansion, particularly in CD8+ T cells. The antigen specificity of the peripheral T cells that underwent clonal expansion was not determined. At doses of 0.1 to 3.0 mg/kg, clonal expansion of both CD4+ and CD8+ blood T cells was observed from baseline to week 6. After ivuxolimab, CD8+ T cells had more expanded clones than CD4+ T cells on average. Low levels of normalized T-cell clonal expansion were also shown by some nonresponding patients.

To sequence the TCRbeta CDR3 region, genomic DNA was isolated from the sorted cells. The immunoSEQ Assay was used for sequencing of TCRbeta CDR3 regions. The clones in this table, taken by TCRdb from immuneACCESS, are in-frame only. Not every clone is retained; where verified, under half of the shortfall comes from an unresolved V gene, and the cause of the rest is unknown. The sample yields around 64,000 clones; 87% were counted once. The top ten clonotypes cover around 0.8% of the sample. The sequence was collected from an adult with an advanced solid tumor such as melanoma, head and neck, liver or kidney cancer. Here the chain combines TRBV18 and TRBJ2-7, with an unclear D gene assignment. The sample was CD4+ or CD8+ T cells sorted from blood, taken in a trial of the OX40 agonist ivuxolimab. The CDR3 protein: CASSPPAVPYEQYF. The DNA reads as follows: TGTGCCAGCTCACCACCGGCGGTACCCTACGAGCAGTACTTC.